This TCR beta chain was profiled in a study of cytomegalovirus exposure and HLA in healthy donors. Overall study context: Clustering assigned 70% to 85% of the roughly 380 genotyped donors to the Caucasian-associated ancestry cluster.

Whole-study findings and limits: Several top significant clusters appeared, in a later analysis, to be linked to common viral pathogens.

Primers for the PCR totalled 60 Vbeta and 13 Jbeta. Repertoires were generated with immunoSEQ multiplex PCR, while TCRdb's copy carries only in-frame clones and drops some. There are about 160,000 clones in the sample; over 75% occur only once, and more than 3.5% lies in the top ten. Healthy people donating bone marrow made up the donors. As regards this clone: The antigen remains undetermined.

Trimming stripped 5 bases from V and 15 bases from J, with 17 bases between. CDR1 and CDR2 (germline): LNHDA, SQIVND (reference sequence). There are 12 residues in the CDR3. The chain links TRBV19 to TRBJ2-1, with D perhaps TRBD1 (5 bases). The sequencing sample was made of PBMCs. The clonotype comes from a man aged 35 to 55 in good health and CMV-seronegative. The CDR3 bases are TGTGCCAGTAGTCCGATCTTGGGGCTACGGTTCTTC. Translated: CASSPILGLRFF.